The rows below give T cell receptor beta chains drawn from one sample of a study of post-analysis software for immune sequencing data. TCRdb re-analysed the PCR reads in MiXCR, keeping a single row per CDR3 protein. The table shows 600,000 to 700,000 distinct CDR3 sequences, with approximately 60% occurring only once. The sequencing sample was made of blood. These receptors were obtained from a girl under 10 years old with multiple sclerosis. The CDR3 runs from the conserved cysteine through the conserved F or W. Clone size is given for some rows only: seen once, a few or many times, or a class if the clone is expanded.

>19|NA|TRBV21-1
CASSKEREVWVINNQPQHF
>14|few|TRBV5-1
CASSPRTGVETQYF
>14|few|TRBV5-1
CASSAGTPAYEQYF
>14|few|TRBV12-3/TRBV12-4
CASRLAGGNYEQYF
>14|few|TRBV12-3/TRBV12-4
CASSSRRGTDTQYF
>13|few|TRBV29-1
CSVRTGVYNEQFF
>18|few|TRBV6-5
CASSYSSGLATSYNEQFF
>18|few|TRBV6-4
CASTPTGPILACSYEQYF
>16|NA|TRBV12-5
CASGSYGTGARDEQYF
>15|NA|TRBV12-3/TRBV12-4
CASSFGQGANQPQHF
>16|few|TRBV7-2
CASSLIGTGLNSPLHF
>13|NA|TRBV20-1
CSATGLAGGEQFF
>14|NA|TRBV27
CASTAVGGLNEQFF
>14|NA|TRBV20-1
CSARTDRGDYGYTF
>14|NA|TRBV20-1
CSASRTGNTGELFF
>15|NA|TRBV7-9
CASSAIGGGNYGYTF
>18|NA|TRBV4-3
CASSQDPTSGGPTGELFF
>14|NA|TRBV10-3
CAISPGQRPTEAFF
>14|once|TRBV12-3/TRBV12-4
CASQRDRGSETQYF
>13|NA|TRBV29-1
CSVFGQGENEQFF
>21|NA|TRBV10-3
CAISELPGTSDAPLTTDTQYF
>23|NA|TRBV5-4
CASSLSTWRAGGPKERSTDTQYF
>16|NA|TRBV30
CAWSVGAGGPADTQYF